These 29 T cell receptor beta chains originate from one sample sequenced in a study of shared clonotypes between healthy human individuals. Produced via immunoSEQ multiplex PCR; TCRdb's table is partial and in-frame only. The sample lists more than 2 million clones; approximately 95% were seen once. The sequencing input was naive CD4+ T cells sorted from blood. Subset noted: CD45RA+ positively selected. The origin of the receptors is a man younger than 35 in good health.

The gene calls are TRBV5-8 and TRBJ1-5; 11 positions agree with TRBD1. CDR1 is SGHTS, CDR2 YDEGEE, per germline. The ends lost 3 bases at V and 3 bases at J; junction bases unmatched: 2. The CDR3 has 15 residues. The CDR3 coding sequence is TGTGCCAGCAGCTGGGGACAGGGGGACAATCAGCCCCAGCATTTT. It codes for CASSWGQGDNQPQHF.

This chain uses TRBV10-3 with TRBJ1-5; D gene uncertain. The germline V gene has CDR1 ENHRY and CDR2 SYGVKD. The CDR3 is 13 amino acids. The V and J ends lost 6 bases and 4 bases respectively, with 10 bases between them. The CDR3 bases are TGTGCCATCAGAGGTGATGGAAATCAGCCCCAGCATTTT. Protein: CAIRGDGNQPQHF.

This sequence joins TRBV6-6 and TRBJ2-1; the D gene is possibly TRBD2 (6 bases). The CDR3 extends over 15 amino acids. Germline V CDR1 and CDR2: MNHNY, SVGAGI (reference sequence). The V and J ends lost 6 bases and 8 bases respectively, with 20 bases between them. The CDR3 region has the DNA TGTGCCAGCAGGCCTCGGTGGGTGGGAGGCGATGAGCAGTTCTTC. It yields the protein CASRPRWVGGDEQFF.

The CDR3 DNA reads TGCAGTGCTAGCCGAGGGACCGAGCAGTACTTC. Amino acid sequence: CSASRGTEQYF. This sequence joins TRBV20-1 and TRBJ2-7; the D gene could be TRBD1 or TRBD2 (5 bases each). The CDR3 loop spans 11 amino acids. CDR1 is DFQATT, CDR2 SNEGSKA, per germline (reference sequence). V was clipped by 3 bases and J by 6 bases, with 9 bases between them.

V is TRBV6-1 and J is TRBJ1-4; D uncertain. The CDR3 is made up of 15 amino acids. V was shortened by 1 base and J by 5 bases, with 11 bases between the two germline ends. Germline CDR1 is MNHNS and CDR2 is SASEGT. DNA of the CDR3: TGTGCCAGCAGTGAAGGCGGCAGGATAAATGAAAAACTGTTTTTT. It is translated as CASSEGGRINEKLFF.

The chain combines TRBV5-5 with TRBJ1-1; 8 bases map to TRBD1. The CDR3 contains 14 residues. Germline V CDR1 and CDR2: SGHKS, YYEKEE (reference sequence). J lost 1 base, V lost 5 bases, and 4 bases had no gene match. CDR3 loop: CASSFTGGNTEAFF. CDR3 nucleotides: TGTGCCAGCAGTTTTACAGGGGGGAACACTGAAGCTTTCTTT. Supplemented by reference TRBV5-5 and TRBJ1-1, the full variable domain reads DAGVTQSPTHLIKTRGQQVTLRCSPISGHKSVSWYQQVLGQGPQFIFQYYEKEERGRGNFPDRFSARQFPNYSSELNVNALLLGDSALYLCASSFTGGNTEAFFGQGTRLTVV.

The rearrangement joins TRBV7-8 to TRBJ2-7; 9 bases agree with TRBD1. The CDR3 runs to 15 residues. After removal of 7 bases from V and 1 base from J, the junction contained 8 bases not matched to a gene. Germline CDR1 and CDR2: SGHVS and FQNEAQ. The CDR3 coding sequence is TGTGCCAGCACCAGAGGGGGGACAGGGTCCTACGAGCAGTACTTC. Its translation: CASTRGGTGSYEQYF. The variable domain in full, with the rest retrieved from reference TRBV7-8 and TRBJ2-7, is GAGVSQSPRYKVAKRGQDVALRCDPISGHVSLFWYQQALGQGPEFLTYFQNEAQLDKSGLPSDRFFAERPEGSVSTLKIQRTQQEDSAVYLCASTRGGTGSYEQYFGPGTRLTVT.

V is TRBV4-1 and J is TRBJ2-7, with TRBD2 identical over 12 bases. This CDR3 is built from 15 residues. Per the germline V gene, CDR1 is MGHRA and CDR2 is YSYEKL. Unmatched junction bases numbered 6, after V lost 3 bases and J lost 6 bases. As DNA, the CDR3 is TGCGCCAGCAGCCATTCTAGCGGGGGGGCAACCGAGCAGTACTTC. Amino acid sequence: CASSHSSGGATEQYF.

In DNA form, the CDR3 reads TGTGCCAGCAGCCCTCCTCTCGCTCGACAGGGTCGGTTCGAGCAGTACTTC. Protein sequence: CASSPPLARQGRFEQYF. The rearrangement uses TRBV5-8 and TRBJ2-7; 7 bases agree with TRBD1. This CDR3 is 17 amino acids long. Looked up from germline, CDR1 is SGHTS and CDR2 is YDEGEE. The trim removed 4 bases at V and 6 bases at J, leaving 19 bases unmatched. Drawing the rest from reference TRBV5-8 and TRBJ2-7, the complete variable domain is EAGVTQSPTHLIKTRGQQATLRCSPISGHTSVYWYQQALGLGLQFLLWYDEGEERNRGNFPPRFSGRQFPNYSSELNVNALELEDSALYLCASSPPLARQGRFEQYFGPGTRLTVT.

In DNA, the CDR3 is TGTGCCAGCAGCTCCGGACAGGGATTGAACACTGAAGCTTTCTTT. Translation gives CASSSGQGLNTEAFF. The J gene is TRBJ1-1, the V gene TRBV7-2, with 8 bases lining up with TRBD1. Unmatched junction bases numbered 4, after V lost 4 bases and J lost 0 bases. The CDR3 has 15 residues. Germline loops: CDR1 SGHTA, CDR2 FQGNSA. Drawing the rest from reference TRBV7-2 and TRBJ1-1, the complete variable domain is GAGVSQSPSNKVTEKGKDVELRCDPISGHTALYWYRQSLGQGLEFLIYFQGNSAPDKSGLPSDRFSAERTGGSVSTLTIQRTQQEDSAVYLCASSSGQGLNTEAFFGQGTRLTVV.

This chain joins TRBV10-3 and TRBJ2-7, with D possibly matching TRBD1 (6 bases). Germline-derived CDR1 and CDR2 are ENHRY and SYGVKD. This CDR3 contains 13 residues. Trimming left V 5 bases short and J 3 bases short, with 11 bases between. CDR3 nucleotides: TGTGCCATCAGTACAGGGACGGTCTACGAGCAGTACTTC. It encodes CAISTGTVYEQYF.

The chain carries TRBV19 and TRBJ1-5, with 12 bases aligning to TRBD1. There are 17 residues in the CDR3. V lost 7 bases, J lost 0 bases, and 7 bases stayed unmatched. In germline, CDR1 is LNHDA, CDR2 SQIVND (reference sequence). The CDR3 here is CASIAGTGGYSNQPQHF. Here the CDR3 DNA reads TGTGCCAGTATCGCCGGGACAGGGGGCTATAGCAATCAGCCCCAGCATTTT.

The chain is built from TRBV5-6 and TRBJ2-1; D unresolved. The CDR3 extends over 12 amino acids. Germline V gives CDR1 SGHDT, CDR2 YYEEEE. Trimming cost V 4 bases and J 7 bases, with 9 bases left between them. CDR3 in DNA: TGTGCCAGCAGCCCCCGGAGAAATGAGCAGTTCTTC. It translates to CASSPRRNEQFF.

The V gene is TRBV28, the J gene TRBJ1-2, with D perhaps TRBD1 (6 bases). Germline V gives CDR1 MDHEN, CDR2 SYDVKM. Between the trimmed V and J ends, which lost 1 base and 6 bases, there was a span of 9 bases. The CDR3 loop spans 13 amino acids. The CDR3 region is CASSLLQGHGYTF. CDR3 nucleotide sequence: TGTGCCAGCAGTTTATTACAGGGTCATGGCTACACCTTC.

The V gene is TRBV11-1, the J gene TRBJ2-3, with D perhaps TRBD1 or TRBD2 (5 bases each). The CDR3 consists of 16 residues. With 5 bases removed from V and 2 bases from J, the gap between germline ends came to 17 bases. Germline V CDR1 and CDR2: SGHAT, FQDESV (reference sequence). The CDR3 DNA reads TGTGCCAGCAGCCCCCGGGACCCCCAATACACAGATACGCAGTATTTT. It yields the protein CASSPRDPQYTDTQYF.

In its sample, this clone was seen once. The V call is TRBV7-9, the J call TRBJ2-5, with 9 bases aligning to TRBD2. The CDR3 consists of 19 residues. Losses at the gene ends were 2 bases for V and 5 bases for J; bases not matched to a gene: 18. The V gene's germline CDR1 is SEHNR and CDR2 FQNEAQ (reference sequence). CDR3 sequence reads: CASSLSPFGPSGAQETQYF. DNA for the CDR3: TGTGCCAGCAGCTTAAGCCCCTTCGGGCCTAGCGGGGCGCAGGAGACCCAGTACTTC.

In DNA form, the CDR3 reads TGTGCCAGCAGCGTACGAGGTCAAAACACCGGGGAGCTGTTTTTT. Translation gives CASSVRGQNTGELFF. This chain connects TRBV9 to TRBJ2-2; D is uncertain. The CDR3 spans 15 residues. The V gene lost 1 base and the J gene lost 2 bases, with 9 bases spanning the gap. CDR1 and CDR2 from the germline V gene are SGDLS and YYNGEE.

Here the CDR3 reads CASSYRLGASNQPQHF. Here the CDR3 DNA reads TGTGCCAGCAGTTACAGGTTAGGGGCTAGCAATCAGCCCCAGCATTTT. The rearrangement uses TRBV6-6 and TRBJ1-5; tentative D call: TRBD1 (5 bases). This CDR3 is 16 amino acids long. From germline, CDR1 is MNHNY and CDR2 SVGAGI (reference sequence). Trimming removed 2 bases at V and 0 bases at J, with 11 bases between.

The rearrangement links TRBV28 to TRBJ1-2; the D gene is possibly TRBD1 (6 bases). V gave up 4 bases and J gave up 7 bases, with 19 bases separating them. The CDR3 has 15 amino acids. Germline V lookup: CDR1 MDHEN, CDR2 SYDVKM. CDR3 loop: CASSSPRGGASGYTF. CDR3 DNA sequence: TGTGCCAGCAGTTCCCCCCGGGGGGGCGCCTCTGGCTACACCTTC.

Details on this clone: The sample has other DNA sequences that encode this CDR3 too. The rearrangement links TRBV6-1 to TRBJ1-5; D call uncertain. Germline values: CDR1 MNHNS, CDR2 SASEGT. The V and J ends lost 1 base and 4 bases respectively, with 5 bases between them. This CDR3 has 13 amino acids. The CDR3 spells CASSEVGNQPQHF. The CDR3 nucleotides read TGTGCCAGCAGTGAAGTTGGGAATCAGCCCCAGCATTTT.

CDR3 nucleotide sequence: TGCAGCGTTGGAAGGGGGACAGGGGGCCCAGATACGCAGTATTTT. It translates to CSVGRGTGGPDTQYF. The J gene is TRBJ2-3, the V gene TRBV29-1, with 12 bases fitting TRBD1. CDR3 length equals 15 residues. V was pared by 4 bases and J by 4 bases, with 6 bases of the junction left unmatched. The germline gives CDR1 SQVTM, CDR2 ANQGSEA.

V usage is TRBV19 and J usage is TRBJ2-2; D is possibly TRBD2 (6 bases). V was clipped by 8 bases and J by 7 bases, with 17 bases between them. This CDR3 has 14 residues. Germline V gene data show CDR1 as LNHDA and CDR2 as SQIVND (reference sequence). The CDR3 reads CASRDSGVGGELFF. The CDR3 DNA reads TGTGCCAGTCGTGACTCGGGGGTCGGCGGGGAGCTGTTTTTT.

This clone appeared once. Other DNA sequences in the same sample also yield this CDR3. The rearrangement uses TRBV11-2 and TRBJ1-2; D ambiguous. Trimming cost V 3 bases and J 4 bases, with 6 bases left between them. CDR1 and CDR2 from the germline V gene are SGHAT and FQNNGV. The CDR3 runs 12 residues. The DNA for the CDR3 is TGTGCCAGCAGCTTGGTTGGCTATGGCTACACCTTC. This codes for CASSLVGYGYTF.

This clone occurred once. The chain carries TRBV27 and TRBJ2-7; 8 nucleotides align to TRBD2. The CDR3 contains 15 residues. Germline V lookup: CDR1 MNHEY, CDR2 SMNVEV (reference sequence). Trimming cost V 2 bases and J 5 bases; bases outside gene matches: 8. CDR3 sequence reads: CASSLLAGGSHEQYF. CDR3 in DNA: TGTGCCAGCAGTTTACTCGCGGGGGGTTCGCACGAGCAGTACTTC.

Regarding this clone: Other DNA sequences in the same sample also yield this CDR3. The V call is TRBV19, the J call TRBJ2-3; 8 nucleotides align to TRBD2. The CDR3 length is 15 residues. Trimming took 3 bases from V and 0 from J; bases not matched to a gene: 2. CDR1 LNHDA and CDR2 SQIVND come from the germline V gene (reference sequence). The CDR3 protein is CASSIGGRSTDTQYF. CDR3 bases: TGTGCCAGTAGTATTGGCGGGAGGAGCACAGATACGCAGTATTTT.

The J gene is TRBJ1-3, the V gene TRBV11-2; D uncertain. The ends were cut back, 3 bases at V and 8 bases at J, with 17 bases in the middle. This CDR3 is built from 15 residues. Germline-derived CDR1 and CDR2 are SGHAT and FQNNGV. The CDR3: CASSFFVRAEDTIYF. The CDR3 region has the DNA TGTGCCAGCAGCTTTTTCGTTAGGGCTGAGGACACCATATATTTT.

V gene TRBV2 combines with J gene TRBJ2-3; tentatively, D is TRBD1 (5 bases). This CDR3 is 14 amino acids long. V was shortened by 6 bases and J by 1 base, with 11 bases between the two germline ends. Looked up from germline, CDR1 is SNHLY and CDR2 is FYNNEI. CDR3 DNA sequence: TGTGCCAGCAGCCTGCTAGGGGGCACAGATACGCAGTATTTT. As protein: CASSLLGGTDTQYF.

V is TRBV14 and J is TRBJ2-1, with 7 bases identical to TRBD2. The CDR3 is 17 residues long. V lost 0 bases to trimming and J lost 4 bases; unmatched junction nucleotides: 9. Germline lookup yields CDR1 SGHDN and CDR2 FVKESK. CDR3 DNA sequence: TGTGCCAGCAGCCAAGATATGGAGCTAGCGGTATACAATGAGCAGTTCTTC. Its protein product is CASSQDMELAVYNEQFF.

The rearrangement joins TRBV4-3 to TRBJ2-3; D remains unclear. Germline CDR1 reads LGHNA; CDR2 reads YSLEER. This CDR3 spans 15 amino acids. V lost 0 bases, J lost 6 bases, and 13 bases lay in between. DNA of the CDR3: TGCGCCAGCAGCCAAGACCTAACAACCTTCGATACGCAGTATTTT. Its translation: CASSQDLTTFDTQYF.